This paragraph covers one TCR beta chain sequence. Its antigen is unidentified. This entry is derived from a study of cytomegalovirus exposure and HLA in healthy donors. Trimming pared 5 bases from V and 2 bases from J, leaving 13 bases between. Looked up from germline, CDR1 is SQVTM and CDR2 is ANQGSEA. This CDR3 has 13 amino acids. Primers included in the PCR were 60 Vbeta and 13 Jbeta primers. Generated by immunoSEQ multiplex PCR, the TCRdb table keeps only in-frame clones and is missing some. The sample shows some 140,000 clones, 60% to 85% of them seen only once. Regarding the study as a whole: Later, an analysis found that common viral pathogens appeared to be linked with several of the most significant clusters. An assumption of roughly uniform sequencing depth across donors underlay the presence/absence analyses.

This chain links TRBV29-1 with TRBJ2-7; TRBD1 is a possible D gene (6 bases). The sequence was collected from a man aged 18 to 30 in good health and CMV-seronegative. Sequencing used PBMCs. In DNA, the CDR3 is TGCAGCGTTAACCAGGGGCCTCCCTACGAGCAGTACTTC. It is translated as CSVNQGPPYEQYF.